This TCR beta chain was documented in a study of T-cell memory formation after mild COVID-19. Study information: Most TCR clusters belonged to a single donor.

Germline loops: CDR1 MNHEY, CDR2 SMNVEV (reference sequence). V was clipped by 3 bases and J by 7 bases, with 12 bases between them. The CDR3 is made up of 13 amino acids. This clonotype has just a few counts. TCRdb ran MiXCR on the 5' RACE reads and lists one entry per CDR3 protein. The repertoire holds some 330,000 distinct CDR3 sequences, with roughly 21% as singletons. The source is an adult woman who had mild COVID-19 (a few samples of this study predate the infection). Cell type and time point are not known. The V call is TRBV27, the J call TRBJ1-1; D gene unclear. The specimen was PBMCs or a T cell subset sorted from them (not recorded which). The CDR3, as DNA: TGTGCCAGCAGTTTTAGTGGGTCGTTTGAAGCTTTCTTT. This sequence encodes CASSFSGSFEAFF.